Below are 29 T cell receptor beta chains sequenced from a single sample in a study of cytomegalovirus exposure and HLA in healthy donors. The PCR ran on 60 Vbeta and 13 Jbeta primers. The repertoire was sequenced with immunoSEQ multiplex PCR; TCRdb's copy has only in-frame clones and lacks some. The sample yields 150,000 or so clones, around 79% seen once. Sequencing input: PBMCs. These receptors came from a man between 18 and 35 years old in good health and CMV-seronegative.

This sequence joins TRBV9 and TRBJ1-2; 7 bases fit TRBD1. The CDR3 sequence is 15 residues long. Trimming removed 3 bases from V and 1 base from J; junction bases left unmatched: 6. The germline CDR1 and CDR2 sequences are SGDLS and YYNGEE. The CDR3 loop reads CASSELTGSNYGYTF. DNA of the CDR3: TGTGCCAGCAGCGAGCTGACAGGGAGTAACTATGGCTACACCTTC.

The chain is built from TRBV7-3 and TRBJ2-2; 7 nucleotides match TRBD1. Germline-derived CDR1 and CDR2 are SGHTA and FQGTGA. J was trimmed by 5 bases and V by 4 bases; bases with no gene match: 4. The CDR3 has 14 residues. The CDR3 loop is CASSSQGWTGELFF. CDR3 nucleotides: TGTGCCAGCAGCTCACAGGGGTGGACCGGGGAGCTGTTTTTT.

There are a few counts of this clone. The chain combines TRBV6-5 with TRBJ1-1; 7 nucleotides align to TRBD1. Per the germline V gene, CDR1 is MNHEY and CDR2 is SVGAGI. The junction had 8 bases not matched to a gene; V was cut back by 6 bases and J by 4 bases. This CDR3 spans 14 amino acids. CDR3 amino acids: CASSPAGGRTEAFF. Written as DNA, the CDR3 is TGTGCCAGCAGCCCTGCAGGGGGGCGCACTGAAGCTTTCTTT.

The rearrangement uses TRBV6-5 and TRBJ2-5, with TRBD2 as a possible D gene (5 bases). The V gene's germline CDR1 is MNHEY and CDR2 SVGAGI. This CDR3 is 13 amino acids long. V was shortened by 6 bases and J by 7 bases, with 15 bases between the two germline ends. The CDR3 spells CASRGGLGGTQYF. CDR3 bases: TGTGCCAGCAGGGGCGGGCTGGGTGGGACCCAGTACTTC.

J is TRBJ2-3 and V is TRBV6-5, with D possibly matching TRBD1 (5 bases). CDR3 size: 11 residues. CDR1 and CDR2 (germline): MNHEY, SVGAGI. V lost 8 bases and J 6 bases, leaving 9 bases between the germline ends. DNA of the CDR3: TGTGCCAGCGGGGCGGTCGATACGCAGTATTTT. This encodes CASGAVDTQYF.

This clone was seen only once. The CDR3 reads CSVEGAGAEHSPDTQYF. The DNA of the CDR3 is TGCAGCGTTGAAGGAGCGGGGGCCGAGCATTCCCCAGATACGCAGTATTTT. The chain combines TRBV29-1 with TRBJ2-3, with 8 bases fitting TRBD2. The V and J ends lost 1 base and 4 bases, in that order; junction bases with no gene match: 13. CDR1 SQVTM and CDR2 ANQGSEA come from the germline V gene. The CDR3 is 17 residues long.

This chain links TRBV19 with TRBJ2-1; 8 nucleotides agree with TRBD1. This CDR3 region has 13 residues. Germline lookup yields CDR1 LNHDA and CDR2 SQIVND (reference sequence). V was pared by 4 bases and J by 9 bases, with 5 bases of the junction left unmatched. Here the CDR3 reads CASSTKTGGEQFF. DNA of the CDR3: TGTGCCAGTAGTACCAAAACAGGGGGTGAGCAGTTCTTC. Based on the CDR3 plus reference TRBV19 and TRBJ2-1, the full variable domain is DGGITQSPKYLFRKEGQNVTLSCEQNLNHDAMYWYRQDPGQGLRLIYYSQIVNDFQKGDIAEGYSVSREKKESFPLTVTSAQKNPTAFYLCASSTKTGGEQFFGPGTRLTVL.

J is TRBJ1-5 and V is TRBV2; the D is unclear. The CDR3 has 13 residues. Germline-derived CDR1 and CDR2 are SNHLY and FYNNEI. With 7 bases removed from V and 4 bases from J, the gap between germline ends came to 11 bases. The CDR3 loop is CASTPRRNQPQHF. CDR3 bases: TGTGCCAGCACCCCGAGGAGGAATCAGCCCCAGCATTTT.

DNA of the CDR3: TGTGCCAGCAGCTTGCTAGTTGGCGAGCAGTACGTC. It translates to CASSLLVGEQYV. The chain links TRBV5-6 to TRBJ2-7, with no clear D. The CDR3 length is 12 residues. Trimming took 1 base from V and 6 from J, leaving 8 bases between them. Per germline, CDR1 SGHDT and CDR2 YYEEEE.

The V call is TRBV7-3, the J call TRBJ2-5; the D gene is possibly TRBD1 (5 bases). In germline, CDR1 is SGHTA, CDR2 FQGTGA. CDR3 length: 13 residues. The germline V and J ends were trimmed by 3 bases and 2 bases, with 7 bases remaining between them. The CDR3, as DNA: TGTGCCAGCAGCTTCCAGGGACAAGAGACCCAGTACTTC. Protein product: CASSFQGQETQYF.

On this clone: Likely a read error: the CDR3 ends without its conserved phenylalanine or tryptophan. The rearrangement links TRBV6-5 to TRBJ1-2; tentatively, D is TRBD1 (6 bases). The V end lost 0 bases, the J end lost 2 bases, and 7 bases lay between the germline ends. Germline V CDR1 and CDR2: MNHEY, SVGAGI. This CDR3 region has 14 residues. The CDR3 nucleotides read TGTGCCAGCAGTTACTCAGACAGGAACTATGGCTACACCCTC. Amino acid sequence: CASSYSDRNYGYTL.

V usage is TRBV5-1 and J usage is TRBJ2-3, with 13 bases that match TRBD2. The CDR3 is 16 amino acids. CDR1 is SGHRS and CDR2 is YFSETQ in the germline V gene. J gave up 4 bases and V 4 bases, and 6 bases lay outside the gene matches. The CDR3, as DNA: TGCGCCAGCAGCGAACCGACTAGCGGGGGGCCAGATACGCAGTATTTT. This translates into CASSEPTSGGPDTQYF.

The chain combines TRBV5-4 with TRBJ1-2; 7 bases map to TRBD1. Germline loops: CDR1 SGHNT, CDR2 YYREEE (reference sequence). The CDR3 consists of 15 residues. V shed 0 bases and J 1 base; nucleotides not matched to a gene: 3. The CDR3 is CASSLANRGNYGYTF. CDR3 DNA: TGTGCCAGCAGCTTGGCCAACAGGGGTAACTATGGCTACACCTTC.

The chain recombines TRBV4-1 with TRBJ1-5; the D gene is possibly TRBD1 (5 bases). Trimming pared 4 bases from V and 1 base from J, leaving 20 bases between. The length of the CDR3 is 18 residues. Germline V gives CDR1 MGHRA, CDR2 YSYEKL. The CDR3 DNA follows: TGCGCCAGCAGCCCCGCCTTTGCGGGGCAGATCAGCAATCAGCCCCAGCATTTT. Its protein product is CASSPAFAGQISNQPQHF.

V and J are TRBV6-6 and TRBJ1-5; no firm D call. The germline gives CDR1 MNHNY, CDR2 SVGAGI (reference sequence). This CDR3 has 15 amino acids. Trimming stripped 0 bases from V and 11 bases from J, with 17 bases between. This chain's CDR3 is CASSYSGQTGAAQHF. The CDR3 DNA sequence: TGTGCCAGCAGTTACTCGGGTCAGACCGGAGCGGCCCAGCATTTT.

This clone was counted between two and nine times. This rearrangement joins TRBV6-1 to TRBJ1-3; D remains unclear. The CDR3 runs to 15 residues. Germline-derived CDR1 and CDR2 are MNHNS and SASEGT. V was clipped by 5 bases and J by 0 bases, with 11 bases between them. The CDR3 DNA sequence: TGTGCCAGCAGTTCCCAGGCCCGCTCTGGAAACACCATATATTTT. Translation: CASSSQARSGNTIYF.

The chain joins TRBV7-2 to TRBJ2-2; 10 bases fit TRBD1. The V segment lost 5 bases and the J segment 2 bases; nucleotides outside the gene matches: 8. The CDR3 consists of 17 residues. Germline V gene sequence: CDR1 SGHTA, CDR2 FQGNSA. The CDR3 here is CASSLPTGGINTGELFF. The CDR3 bases are TGTGCCAGCAGCCTACCGACAGGGGGCATTAACACCGGGGAGCTGTTTTTT.

The rearrangement uses TRBV15 and TRBJ2-7, with D maybe TRBD1 (6 bases). The germline CDR1 and CDR2 sequences are LNHNV and YYDKDF (reference sequence). The CDR3 consists of 12 residues. In nucleotides, the CDR3 is TGTGTTCCCGGGACACGAGCCTACGAGCAGTACTTC. This gives the protein CVPGTRAYEQYF.

The V gene is TRBV5-1, the J gene TRBJ2-1, with 9 bases that match TRBD1. Per germline, CDR1 SGHRS and CDR2 YFSETQ. The ends lost 2 bases at V and 6 bases at J; junction bases unmatched: 6. The CDR3 sequence is 15 residues long. The CDR3 is CASSLTGTGSNEQFF. DNA of the CDR3: TGCGCCAGCAGCTTAACCGGGACAGGGTCCAATGAGCAGTTCTTC.

The chain uses TRBV13 and TRBJ1-6; 7 nucleotides agree with TRBD1. Trimming at V came to 5 bases and at J to 5 bases, leaving 9 bases not matched to a gene. The CDR3 totals 16 residues. The germline gives CDR1 PRHDT, CDR2 FYEKMQ (reference sequence). The CDR3 bases are TGTGCCAGCAGCACAGGGGAACGGATGCATAATTCACCCCTCCACTTT. Translated: CASSTGERMHNSPLHF. The whole variable domain, remainder taken from reference TRBV13 and TRBJ1-6, is AAGVIQSPRHLIKEKRETATLKCYPIPRHDTVYWYQQGPGQDPQFLISFYEKMQSDKGSIPDRFSAQQFSDYHSELNMSSLELGDSALYFCASSTGERMHNSPLHFGNGTRLTVT.

J is TRBJ2-3 and V is TRBV5-6, with 11 positions matching TRBD2. V lost 4 bases, J lost 1 base, and 8 bases stayed unmatched. This CDR3 has 17 amino acids. Germline loops: CDR1 SGHDT, CDR2 YYEEEE. The CDR3 reads CASSREQLAGGTDTQYF. The CDR3 DNA is TGTGCCAGCAGCAGGGAGCAACTAGCGGGGGGCACAGATACGCAGTATTTT.

The chain has TRBV7-8 and TRBJ1-1; 7 positions match TRBD1. Germline CDR1 SGHVS, CDR2 FQNEAQ. Germline trimming cut 1 base from V and 1 base from J; bases unmatched to any gene: 12. This CDR3 is 18 amino acids long. The CDR3 sequence: CASSLGLRMRTGNTEAFF. CDR3 coding DNA: TGTGCCAGCAGCTTAGGACTAAGGATGAGGACAGGGAACACTGAAGCTTTCTTT.

The rearrangement uses TRBV27 and TRBJ1-1, with TRBD1 as a possible D gene (5 bases). Trimming shortened V by 5 bases and J by 3 bases, and 10 bases separated the two germline ends. CDR3 length equals 13 residues. The V gene's germline CDR1 is MNHEY and CDR2 SMNVEV (reference sequence). In DNA form, the CDR3 reads TGTGCCAGCAGTCATTTGACAGACACTGAAGCTTTCTTT. Amino acid sequence: CASSHLTDTEAFF.

The rearrangement links TRBV2 to TRBJ1-1; possibly TRBD1 for D (6 bases). CDR1 SNHLY and CDR2 FYNNEI come from the germline V gene. Trimming cost V 9 bases and J 4 bases, with 12 bases left between them. CDR3 length: 12 amino acids. The CDR3 loop is CASGRGLTEAFF. CDR3 in DNA: TGTGCCAGTGGCAGGGGCCTCACTGAAGCTTTCTTT.

This chain joins TRBV6-1 and TRBJ1-3; D gene uncertain. The CDR3 sequence is 14 residues long. Trimming removed 6 bases from V and 2 bases from J, with 11 bases in between. Germline lookup yields CDR1 MNHNS and CDR2 SASEGT. This CDR3 reads CASRAAQTGNTIYF. The DNA of the CDR3 is TGTGCCAGCAGGGCAGCGCAGACTGGAAACACCATATATTTT.

This chain uses TRBV4-3 with TRBJ2-1; 7 bases line up with TRBD2. Germline V lookup: CDR1 LGHNA, CDR2 YSLEER. This CDR3 contains 14 residues. Unmatched junction bases numbered 8, after V lost 4 bases and J lost 8 bases. The CDR3 sequence is CASSPAVAGDEQFF. Here the CDR3 DNA reads TGCGCCAGCAGCCCAGCTGTAGCGGGCGATGAGCAGTTCTTC.

The chain couples TRBV5-1 to TRBJ1-6; D not certain. V was pared by 0 bases and J by 8 bases, with 12 bases between. The CDR3 is 15 residues long. In germline, CDR1 is SGHRS, CDR2 YFSETQ. Written as DNA, the CDR3 is TGCGCCAGCAGCTTGGCGCCAGGCGACCATTCACCCCTCCACTTT. Translating it yields CASSLAPGDHSPLHF.

The chain combines TRBV5-4 with TRBJ1-6; 8 bases align to TRBD1. The CDR3 spans 16 residues. Unmatched junction bases numbered 5, after V lost 0 bases and J lost 6 bases. Germline V gives CDR1 SGHNT, CDR2 YYREEE (reference sequence). The CDR3 loop is CASSLVSGGFNSPLHF. The CDR3 nucleotides are TGTGCCAGCAGCTTGGTGTCAGGGGGCTTTAATTCACCCCTCCACTTT.

The V gene is TRBV10-3, the J gene TRBJ1-5; D ambiguous. Trimming stripped 0 bases from V and 1 base from J, with 4 bases between. Germline assignment: CDR1 ENHRY and CDR2 SYGVKD. This CDR3 is built from 14 residues. This chain's CDR3 is CAISESGSNQPQHF. In DNA form, the CDR3 reads TGTGCCATCAGTGAGTCGGGCAGCAATCAGCCCCAGCATTTT.